The 22 T cell receptor beta chains below come from one sample, sequenced in a study of cytomegalovirus exposure and HLA in healthy donors. 60 Vbeta and 13 Jbeta primers were used in PCR. Assay: immunoSEQ multiplex PCR; the TCRdb copy retains only in-frame clones and omits some. This table holds approximately 200,000 clones, under 90% found once. Material: PBMCs. The receptors were sampled from a human donor in good health.

V gene TRBV5-1 combines with J gene TRBJ1-4; TRBD1 matches at 9 bases. The CDR3 covers 13 residues. Per germline, CDR1 SGHRS and CDR2 YFSETQ. J lost 5 bases, V lost 7 bases, and 3 bases had no gene match. The CDR3 DNA reads TGCGCCAGCCGAGGACAGGGGAATGAAAAACTGTTTTTT. Translated, it gives CASRGQGNEKLFF.

V usage is TRBV5-4 and J usage is TRBJ1-2; 9 nucleotides line up with TRBD1. The CDR3 spans 13 residues. V lost 5 bases and J lost 8; bases outside the gene matches: 7. Germline lookup yields CDR1 SGHNT and CDR2 YYREEE (reference sequence). This CDR3 is CASSKGTGKGYTF. The CDR3 region has the DNA TGTGCCAGCAGTAAAGGGACAGGGAAGGGCTACACCTTC.

The chain uses TRBV5-1 and TRBJ2-2; 7 bases align to TRBD2. There are 16 residues in the CDR3. V shed 1 base and J 7 bases; nucleotides not matched to a gene: 10. Germline V gene sequence: CDR1 SGHRS, CDR2 YFSETQ. DNA for the CDR3: TGCGCCAGCAGCTTGAACCCCGCGGGAGCTGGCGGGGAGCTGTTTTTT. Translated, it gives CASSLNPAGAGGELFF.

V and J are TRBV29-1 and TRBJ1-1, with 7 bases lining up with TRBD1. CDR1 is SQVTM and CDR2 is ANQGSEA in the germline V gene. J was trimmed by 0 bases and V by 6 bases; bases with no gene match: 7. The CDR3 extends over 14 amino acids. The CDR3 region is CSVAPGQLNTEAFF. The DNA of the CDR3 is TGCAGCGTCGCGCCGGGACAGTTGAACACTGAAGCTTTCTTT.

Note on this clone: A junction end diverges from the germline sequence, so it may reflect a read error. The chain joins TRBV7-7 to TRBJ2-1; possibly TRBD2 for D (5 bases). The CDR3 has 14 amino acids. The germline V gene has CDR1 SSHAT and CDR2 FNYEAQ (reference sequence). This chain's CDR3 is CASSPQLGTNEQFF. In DNA form, the CDR3 reads TGTGCTAGCAGCCCCCAACTAGGTACCAATGAGCAGTTCTTC.

V is TRBV21-1 and J is TRBJ1-2. TRBV21-1 is reported as a pseudogene. The CDR3 loop spans 14 amino acids. As DNA, the CDR3 is TGTGCCAGCAGCCCTAGAGGGGGGGCGCGGGGCTACACCTTC. Amino acids: CASSPRGGARGYTF.

The sample holds one count of this clone. The chain employs TRBV5-1 and TRBJ2-7; 9 positions agree with TRBD1. V lost 0 bases, J lost 5 bases, and 6 bases stayed unmatched. This CDR3 contains 15 residues. From germline, CDR1 is SGHRS and CDR2 YFSETQ. The CDR3 here is CASSLEGQGWHEQYF. The CDR3 coding sequence is TGCGCCAGCAGCTTGGAGGGACAGGGCTGGCACGAGCAGTACTTC.

The chain has TRBV5-6 and TRBJ1-2; D ambiguous. The CDR3 has 14 amino acids. CDR1 SGHDT and CDR2 YYEEEE come from the germline V gene. V lost 6 bases to trimming and J lost 1 base, with 13 bases between them. The CDR3 reads CASTRGMGNYGYTF. CDR3 coding DNA: TGTGCCAGCACCCGAGGAATGGGTAACTATGGCTACACCTTC.

The V and J genes are TRBV5-4 and TRBJ2-7; 8 bases align to TRBD1. The J segment lost 3 bases and the V segment lost 0 bases, leaving 5 bases of the junction unmatched. The germline V gene encodes CDR1 SGHNT and CDR2 YYREEE (reference sequence). CDR3 length: 15 amino acids. The CDR3 here is CASSLAGQGGYEQYF. Written as DNA, the CDR3 is TGTGCCAGCAGCTTGGCTGGACAGGGAGGCTACGAGCAGTACTTC. Complete variable domain (other parts from reference TRBV5-4 and TRBJ2-7): ETGVTQSPTHLIKTRGQQVTLRCSSQSGHNTVSWYQQALGQGPQFIFQYYREEENGRGNFPPRFSGLQFPNYSSELNVNALELDDSALYLCASSLAGQGGYEQYFGPGTRLTVT.

The chain couples TRBV19 to TRBJ2-1; 9 bases map to TRBD2. Germline V gives CDR1 LNHDA, CDR2 SQIVND (reference sequence). The CDR3 is 13 residues long. The ends lost 4 bases at V and 8 bases at J; junction bases unmatched: 3. The chain's CDR3 is CASSRGLAYEQFF. The DNA of the CDR3 is TGTGCCAGTAGTAGGGGACTAGCCTATGAGCAGTTCTTC.

The rearrangement uses TRBV6-1 and TRBJ1-2; no reliable D call. Per germline, CDR1 MNHNS and CDR2 SASEGT. There are 14 residues in the CDR3. Trimming took 6 bases from V and 0 from J, leaving 11 bases between them. The CDR3 coding sequence is TGTGCCAGCAGGGTAGAGGGATCTAACTATGGCTACACCTTC. Translating it yields CASRVEGSNYGYTF.

V gene TRBV10-3 combines with J gene TRBJ2-3; D gene ambiguous. The CDR3 spans 12 residues. The V end lost 10 bases, the J end lost 1 base, and 9 bases lay between the germline ends. In germline, CDR1 is ENHRY, CDR2 SYGVKD. CDR3 nucleotides: TGTGCCACCCTATCTGGCACAGATACGCAGTATTTT. Translated: CATLSGTDTQYF.

V and J are TRBV6-1 and TRBJ1-3; 7 bases are shared with TRBD1. Germline V gene sequence: CDR1 MNHNS, CDR2 SASEGT. This CDR3 is built from 14 residues. The CDR3 DNA reads TGTGCTACGAGGCCGGGACAGACTGGAAACACCATATATTTT. It is translated as CATRPGQTGNTIYF.

The CDR3 region is CASSLDRANYGYTF. CDR3 bases: TGTGCCAGCAGTCTGGACAGAGCTAACTATGGCTACACCTTC. This chain links TRBV6-5 with TRBJ1-2; D might be TRBD1 (6 bases). The V and J ends lost 5 bases and 0 bases respectively, with 10 bases between them. Germline values: CDR1 MNHEY, CDR2 SVGAGI. This CDR3 is built from 14 residues.

The V call is TRBV5-1, the J call TRBJ2-7; 8 bases agree with TRBD1. This CDR3 spans 15 amino acids. V dropped 4 bases and J dropped 1; count of bases not matched to a gene: 7. Germline V gene sequence: CDR1 SGHRS, CDR2 YFSETQ. The DNA for the CDR3 is TGCGCCAGCAGCCATCCGGGACAGGAGTCCTACGAGCAGTACTTC. This encodes CASSHPGQESYEQYF.

The chain links TRBV7-9 to TRBJ2-4, with D unclear. V shed 1 base and J shed 0 bases, with 4 bases lying between them. CDR1 SEHNR and CDR2 FQNEAQ come from the germline V gene (reference sequence). The CDR3 extends over 14 amino acids. DNA for the CDR3: TGTGCCAGCAGCTTAGGACTAGCCAAAAACATTCAGTACTTC. Amino acids: CASSLGLAKNIQYF.

This clone has a single count. This sequence joins TRBV5-4 and TRBJ2-2, with 14 bases that match TRBD2. V dropped 0 bases and J dropped 4; count of bases not matched to a gene: 8. Germline V gives CDR1 SGHNT, CDR2 YYREEE (reference sequence). The CDR3 length is 19 residues. CDR3 DNA: TGTGCCAGCAGCTTGGCGGGACTAGCGGGAGACGTGGGCACCGGGGAGCTGTTTTTT. Residues: CASSLAGLAGDVGTGELFF.

The chain has TRBV9 and TRBJ1-1, with D unclear. The CDR3 has 15 amino acids. V was shortened by 3 bases and J by 3 bases, with 15 bases between the two germline ends. Germline V gene lookup returns CDR1 SGDLS and CDR2 YYNGEE. CDR3: CASSAYISRDTEAFF. CDR3 nucleotides: TGTGCCAGCAGCGCTTATATTTCGAGGGACACTGAAGCTTTCTTT.

The CDR3 is CASSAGTAYGYTF. The CDR3 DNA is TGTGCCAGCAGCGCAGGGACAGCCTATGGCTACACCTTC. The chain uses TRBV9 and TRBJ1-2; TRBD1 agrees at 7 bases. Per germline, CDR1 SGDLS and CDR2 YYNGEE. The CDR3 totals 13 residues. With V trimmed by 3 bases and J by 4 bases, 3 bases remained unmatched.

The V call is TRBV5-1, the J call TRBJ1-1, with 8 bases lining up with TRBD1. The germline V gene encodes CDR1 SGHRS and CDR2 YFSETQ. The CDR3 is made up of 16 amino acids. The V and J ends lost 5 bases and 2 bases, in that order; junction bases with no gene match: 11. CDR3 in amino acids: CASRPLTGGVNTEAFF. In nucleotides, the CDR3 is TGCGCCAGCAGACCTCTTACAGGGGGAGTAAACACTGAAGCTTTCTTT.

V usage is TRBV19 and J usage is TRBJ1-4; 8 positions agree with TRBD1. J gave up 8 bases and V 5 bases, and 10 bases lay outside the gene matches. The CDR3 totals 15 residues. CDR1 is LNHDA, CDR2 SQIVND, per germline (reference sequence). CDR3 coding DNA: TGTGCCAGTAGTGACGGACAGGGAGGATGGGAAAAACTGTTTTTT. Its protein product is CASSDGQGGWEKLFF.

The V and J genes are TRBV28 and TRBJ1-1, with TRBD1 identical over 9 bases. The CDR3 has 15 residues. The V gene's germline CDR1 is MDHEN and CDR2 SYDVKM. The V segment lost 2 bases and the J segment 1 base; nucleotides outside the gene matches: 2. The CDR3 region has the DNA TGTGCCAGCAGTTTACGACAGGGGGGGAACACTGAAGCTTTCTTT. It is translated as CASSLRQGGNTEAFF.